The 28 T cell receptor beta chains listed next were all sequenced from one sample in a study of neurological immune-mediated disorders. TCRdb passed the 5' RACE reads through MiXCR, listing each CDR3 protein once. Among about 79,000 distinct CDR3 sequences listed, less than 15% were seen once. The specimen sequenced was PBMCs. These receptors all stem from a woman in her forties or fifties in good health.

This clonotype has at least ten counts. The genes are TRBV7-9 and TRBJ1-1; unclear D gene. The germline CDR1 and CDR2 sequences are SEHNR and FQNEAQ (reference sequence). The CDR3 covers 15 residues. Trimming removed 8 bases from V and 4 bases from J, with 20 bases in between. CDR3 sequence: CASLDVRSGGTEAFF. The CDR3 DNA reads TGTGCCAGCCTAGACGTTAGAAGCGGCGGCACTGAAGCTTTCTTT.

This clonotype was counted many times. Sequence at one end of the junction differs from germline and may be a read error. The chain couples TRBV28 to TRBJ2-4; D perhaps matches TRBD2 (6 bases). Germline CDR1 MDHEN, CDR2 SYDVKM. The CDR3 is 14 residues long. The CDR3 reads CASSLPGLLNTQYF. In DNA form, the CDR3 reads TGTGCCAGCAGTTTACCGGGACTCCTAAACACTCAGTACTTC.

This clonotype has ten or more counts. It is unclear where the CDR3 begins or ends on the DNA, so no DNA is shown, and the CDR3 is as TCRdb lists it. The genes are TRBV9 and TRBJ2-1; the table's D call, TRBD1, has no DNA check behind it. Germline V CDR1 and CDR2: SGDLS, YYNGEE. The CDR3 is 14 residues long, ends included. Here the CDR3 reads CASSSSRGLNEQFF.

This clonotype was seen many times. This chain links TRBV9 with TRBJ2-1, with D perhaps TRBD2 (6 bases). There are 16 residues in the CDR3. Germline V gives CDR1 SGDLS, CDR2 YYNGEE. The germline V and J ends were trimmed by 4 bases and 4 bases, with 18 bases remaining between them. CDR3 nucleotides: TGTGCCAGCAGCATAAGCGGGTCCAATAAATACAATGAGCAGTTCTTC. Translation gives CASSISGSNKYNEQFF. The full variable domain, its missing parts supplied by reference TRBV9 and TRBJ2-1, is DSGVTQTPKHLITATGQRVTLRCSPRSGDLSVYWYQQSLDQGLQFLIQYYNGEERAKGNILERFSAQQFPDLHSELNLSSLELGDSALYFCASSISGSNKYNEQFFGPGTRLTVL.

The chain couples TRBV24-1 to TRBJ2-1; 9 bases agree with TRBD1. From germline, CDR1 is KGHDR and CDR2 SFDVKD. Unmatched junction bases numbered 8, after V lost 9 bases and J lost 9 bases. The CDR3 loop spans 13 amino acids. CDR3 protein: CATRTQGAGEQFF. CDR3 DNA sequence: TGTGCCACCCGAACACAGGGGGCAGGTGAGCAGTTCTTC.

This clonotype was found many times. The gene calls are TRBV28 and TRBJ2-7; weak D call: TRBD1 (7 bases). Germline-derived CDR1 and CDR2 are MDHEN and SYDVKM. The CDR3 spans 14 residues. V was shortened by 7 bases and J by 3 bases, with 16 bases between the two germline ends. As DNA, the CDR3 is TGTGCCAGCACCCAGGGGGGTAGAATCTACGAGCAGTACTTC. Its translation is CASTQGGRIYEQYF. Full variable domain (missing parts from reference TRBV28 and TRBJ2-7): DVKVTQSSRYLVKRTGEKVFLECVQDMDHENMFWYRQDPGLGLRLIYFSYDVKMKEKGDIPEGYSVSREKKERFSLILESASTNQTSMYLCASTQGGRIYEQYFGPGTRLTVT.

In this sample, this clonotype turned up many times. This chain links TRBV5-1 with TRBJ2-7; D is unresolved. Trimming left V 3 bases short and J 0 bases short, with 13 bases between. The germline gives CDR1 SGHRS, CDR2 YFSETQ. This CDR3 is 15 amino acids long. CDR3 in amino acids: CASSSAFLSSYEQYF. The CDR3 DNA is TGCGCCAGCAGCTCGGCTTTCCTCTCCTCCTACGAGCAGTACTTC.

This clonotype has a count of ten or more. V is TRBV28 and J is TRBJ1-5; weak D call: TRBD1 (5 bases). Germline-derived CDR1 and CDR2 are MDHEN and SYDVKM. Trimming left V 11 bases short and J 6 bases short, with 17 bases between. The CDR3 has 13 residues. CDR3 region: CAQAQAGSQPQHF. The CDR3 coding sequence is TGTGCCCAGGCGCAGGCAGGGTCTCAGCCCCAGCATTTT.

This clonotype was picked up many times. The J gene is TRBJ2-7, the V gene TRBV29-1; D gene uncertain. The CDR3 consists of 14 residues. CDR1 SQVTM and CDR2 ANQGSEA come from the germline V gene. The V and J ends lost 1 base and 6 bases respectively, with 16 bases between them. The CDR3 sequence is CSVEGTQAGREQYF. The CDR3 nucleotides read TGCAGCGTTGAAGGAACTCAGGCCGGGCGCGAGCAGTACTTC.

This CDR3 is CASSLVGRETQYF. For the CDR3, the DNA is TGCGCCAGCAGCTTGGTGGGACGGGAGACCCAGTACTTC. The rearrangement joins TRBV5-1 to TRBJ2-5, with D perhaps assigned TRBD1 or TRBD2 (5 bases each). V lost 0 bases and J 5 bases, leaving 8 bases between the germline ends. CDR1 and CDR2 from the germline V gene are SGHRS and YFSETQ. The CDR3 consists of 13 residues.

There are a few counts of this clonotype. The rearrangement joins TRBV27 to TRBJ1-1; D is uncertain. V dropped 4 bases and J dropped 1 base, with 10 bases sitting between them. CDR1 and CDR2 from the germline V gene are MNHEY and SMNVEV (reference sequence). CDR3 length: 14 amino acids. The CDR3 spells CASSWLTGNTEAFF. The CDR3 bases are TGTGCCAGCAGTTGGCTGACGGGGAACACTGAAGCTTTCTTT.

Ten or more counts support this clonotype. This chain joins TRBV12-3 or TRBV12-4 and TRBJ1-1; TRBD1 aligns across 12 bases. V was clipped by 3 bases and J by 2 bases; unmatched bases: 1. The CDR3 has 15 amino acids. This chain's CDR3 is CASSFGTGGNTEAFF. In nucleotides, the CDR3 is TGTGCCAGCAGTTTCGGGACAGGGGGCAACACTGAAGCTTTCTTT.

This clonotype was recorded at least ten times. The V and J genes are TRBV5-1 and TRBJ1-4; the match to TRBD1 covers 10 bases. V gave up 4 bases and J gave up 12 bases; unmatched junction bases: 3. Germline assignment: CDR1 SGHRS and CDR2 YFSETQ. This CDR3 region has 12 residues. CDR3 sequence reads: CASSPGQGELFF. CDR3 bases: TGCGCCAGCAGCCCCGGACAGGGGGAACTGTTTTTT.

The chain joins TRBV12-3 or TRBV12-4 to TRBJ2-7; 9 positions agree with TRBD1. Unmatched junction bases numbered 11, after V lost 5 bases and J lost 3 bases. The CDR3 is 16 residues long. Here the CDR3 reads CASSPGTGTGNYEQYF. CDR3 nucleotide sequence: TGTGCCAGCAGTCCCGGGACAGGGACCGGGAACTACGAGCAGTACTTC.

This clonotype was picked up many times. This chain uses TRBV9 with TRBJ2-5; 7 positions match TRBD1. The CDR3 consists of 14 residues. J lost 2 bases, V lost 0 bases, and 1 base had no gene match. Germline-derived CDR1 and CDR2 are SGDLS and YYNGEE. The CDR3 here is CASSVGGQQETQYF. The CDR3, as DNA: TGTGCCAGCAGCGTAGGGGGACAGCAAGAGACCCAGTACTTC. Full variable domain (missing parts from reference TRBV9 and TRBJ2-5): DSGVTQTPKHLITATGQRVTLRCSPRSGDLSVYWYQQSLDQGLQFLIQYYNGEERAKGNILERFSAQQFPDLHSELNLSSLELGDSALYFCASSVGGQQETQYFGPGTRLLVL.

Details on this clonotype: Relative to the germline gene, one junction end is altered; a read error may explain this. V is TRBV5-6 and J is TRBJ2-3; D is possibly TRBD1 (5 bases). The CDR3 contains 16 residues. In germline, CDR1 is SGHDT, CDR2 YYEEEE. DNA for the CDR3: TGCGTCAGCAGCCCGACAGCAGTGATAAGCACAGATACGCAGTATTTT. This encodes CVSSPTAVISTDTQYF.

This clonotype was counted many times. The chain carries TRBV7-9 and TRBJ1-1; unclear D gene. The CDR3 covers 13 residues. Trimming took 2 bases from V and 10 from J, leaving 14 bases between them. Germline V gene data show CDR1 as SEHNR and CDR2 as FQNEAQ (reference sequence). The CDR3 region has the DNA TGTGCCAGCAGCTTAATCGCTAGGGATGGAGCTTTCTTT. It encodes CASSLIARDGAFF.

The chain is built from TRBV5-1 and TRBJ1-1, with 7 bases that match TRBD1. The junction had 14 bases not matched to a gene; V was cut back by 6 bases and J by 3 bases. The germline gives CDR1 SGHRS, CDR2 YFSETQ. This CDR3 is 16 amino acids long. DNA for the CDR3: TGCGCCAGCAACCCAGGCCCAGGGGGAATGGACACTGAAGCTTTCTTT. Protein: CASNPGPGGMDTEAFF.

With regard to this clonotype: A read error may explain this, as a much larger clone is one base away. This chain connects TRBV7-3 to TRBJ2-7; D call uncertain. The CDR3 is made up of 11 amino acids. From germline, CDR1 is SGHTA and CDR2 FQGTGA. The CDR3 protein is CANSLTNEQYF. The CDR3 nucleotides read TGTGCCAACAGCTTAACGAACGAGCAGTACTTC.

The sample holds many counts of this clonotype. V usage is TRBV7-2 and J usage is TRBJ2-7, with D perhaps matching TRBD1 or TRBD2 (5 bases each). The V and J ends lost 5 bases and 7 bases respectively, with 15 bases between them. The CDR3 is 13 residues long. The germline V gene encodes CDR1 SGHTA and CDR2 FQGNSA. CDR3 nucleotides: TGTGCCAGCAGCAATGCTGGGGGAAGGGAGCAGTACTTC. Translation gives CASSNAGGREQYF.

CDR3 nucleotide sequence: TGTGCCAGTGCTTCCCCGGCAGGAGGGAATCAAGAGACCCAGTACTTC. The encoded protein is CASASPAGGNQETQYF. The chain employs TRBV7-6 and TRBJ2-5, with D tentatively TRBD2 (6 bases). There are 16 residues in the CDR3. V lost 9 bases, J lost 2 bases, and 22 bases lay in between. CDR1 is SGHVS, CDR2 FNYEAQ, per germline.

In this sample, this clonotype turned up many times. The genes are TRBV5-1 and TRBJ2-2; the match to TRBD2 covers 9 bases. The germline V gene has CDR1 SGHRS and CDR2 YFSETQ. V lost 0 bases and J lost 5; bases outside the gene matches: 2. The CDR3 consists of 15 residues. CDR3: CASSLDSGRTGELFF. The CDR3 nucleotides read TGCGCCAGCAGCTTGGATAGCGGGAGAACCGGGGAGCTGTTTTTT.

This clonotype was counted ten times or more. The chain has TRBV5-4 and TRBJ1-1; 7 nucleotides match TRBD1. Germline values: CDR1 SGHNT, CDR2 YYREEE (reference sequence). This CDR3 spans 12 amino acids. After removal of 4 bases from V and 10 bases from J, the junction contained 7 bases not matched to a gene. The CDR3, as DNA: TGTGCCAGCAGCATACAGACAGGGTCAGCTTTCTTT. Its protein is CASSIQTGSAFF. Full variable domain (missing parts from reference TRBV5-4 and TRBJ1-1): ETGVTQSPTHLIKTRGQQVTLRCSSQSGHNTVSWYQQALGQGPQFIFQYYREEENGRGNFPPRFSGLQFPNYSSELNVNALELDDSALYLCASSIQTGSAFFGQGTRLTVV.

This clonotype has a count of ten or more. This chain links TRBV2 with TRBJ1-5, with D possibly TRBD1 on 5 matching bases. Trimming stripped 1 base from V and 4 bases from J, with 8 bases between. Germline V gives CDR1 SNHLY, CDR2 FYNNEI. The CDR3 totals 14 residues. The CDR3 DNA sequence: TGTGCCAGCAGTGAAGTCAGACAGAATCAGCCCCAGCATTTT. This encodes CASSEVRQNQPQHF.

This clonotype was detected many times. The CDR3 region has the DNA TGCAGTGCTAGAGGCATAAGGGACCGTATGAACACTGAAGCTTTCTTT. Protein product: CSARGIRDRMNTEAFF. The V and J genes are TRBV20-1 and TRBJ1-1; D may be TRBD1 (5 bases). CDR3 length: 16 amino acids. V lost 1 base to trimming and J lost 0 bases, with 15 bases between them. CDR1 DFQATT and CDR2 SNEGSKA come from the germline V gene (reference sequence).

Only one count was recorded for this clonotype. J is TRBJ2-1 and V is TRBV3-1; perhaps TRBD2 as D (6 bases). The V gene's germline CDR1 is LGHDT and CDR2 YNNKEL (reference sequence). CDR3 size: 16 residues. V dropped 4 bases and J dropped 4 bases, with 17 bases sitting between them. In nucleotides, the CDR3 is TGTGCCAGCAGCCCGCCCGGGCGGGGTGGGTACAATGAGCAGTTCTTC. This sequence encodes CASSPPGRGGYNEQFF.

This clonotype was seen ten or more times. The V and J genes are TRBV6-6 and TRBJ1-5, with 7 bases that match TRBD1. V lost 0 bases and J lost 5; bases outside the gene matches: 10. Looked up from germline, CDR1 is MNHNY and CDR2 is SVGAGI (reference sequence). The CDR3 loop spans 17 amino acids. The CDR3 loop is CASSYSGSGRGDQPQHF. DNA of the CDR3: TGTGCCAGCAGTTACTCAGGGTCGGGCAGGGGGGATCAGCCCCAGCATTTT.

This clonotype was seen many times. The rearrangement joins TRBV5-1 to TRBJ1-2, with unresolved D. This CDR3 region has 15 residues. Germline values: CDR1 SGHRS, CDR2 YFSETQ. Trimming took 4 bases from V and 3 from J, leaving 16 bases between them. In nucleotides, the CDR3 is TGCGCCAGCAGCCCGTCCCGGAATCGTGACTATGGCTACACCTTC. It encodes CASSPSRNRDYGYTF. The variable domain in full, completed from reference TRBV5-1 and TRBJ1-2, reads KAGVTQTPRYLIKTRGQQVTLSCSPISGHRSVSWYQQTPGQGLQFLFEYFSETQRNKGNFPGRFSGRQFSNSRSEMNVSTLELGDSALYLCASSPSRNRDYGYTFGSGTRLTVV.